The T cell receptor (beta chain) described here comes from a study of T cells in Graves' hyperthyroidism and ophthalmopathy. Findings and caveats of the study: Most thyroid clonotypes that were expanded above 0.001 also turned up in blood. A model built on 13 V-J features separated ophthalmopathy from stable hyperthyroidism. The model predicted ophthalmopathy a median roughly six months before onset.

This CDR3 is built from 14 residues. V dropped 3 bases and J dropped 3 bases, with 12 bases sitting between them. Amplified TCR beta CDR3 regions came from RNA transcripts. When the TCR CDR3 underwent first-round RT-PCR, the HTBI primer set was used. One entry per CDR3 protein, called by TCRdb with MiXCR from the multiplex PCR reads. The repertoire includes about 52,000 distinct CDR3 sequences, approximately 52% of them detected once, and about a tenth sits in the top ten. The PBMCs studied were ones that came from roughly 9.1 ml fresh peripheral blood. This clonotype was observed many times. Its antigen is unidentified.

The gene calls are TRBV12-3 or TRBV12-4 and TRBJ2-7; TRBD2 might be the D (6 bases). This receptor was identified in a woman between 50 and 59 years old with Graves' ophthalmopathy. The sample comprised blood. CDR3 sequence reads: CASSFGEAGYEQYF. The CDR3 nucleotides read TGTGCCAGCAGTTTCGGGGAGGCGGGCTACGAGCAGTACTTC.